This passage covers 24 T cell receptor beta chains from one sample sequenced in a study of blood T cell repertoires in COVID-19. The repertoire was sequenced with immunoSEQ multiplex PCR; TCRdb's copy has only in-frame clones and lacks some. The repertoire has 210,000 or so clones, approximately 83% of them found once; the top ten carry 1.3%. The sequencing sample was made of peripheral blood. The receptors come from a woman in her 30s with COVID-19, enrolled during active disease.

The rearrangement uses TRBV13 and TRBJ2-3; 7 positions agree with TRBD1. V shed 5 bases and J 0 bases; nucleotides not matched to a gene: 5. Germline CDR1 reads PRHDT; CDR2 reads FYEKMQ (reference sequence). The CDR3 has 15 residues. The CDR3 is CASSVTGLSTDTQYF. CDR3 nucleotides: TGTGCCAGCAGCGTGACAGGGTTGAGCACAGATACGCAGTATTTT.

The rearrangement uses TRBV5-8 and TRBJ2-5; D is ambiguous. Germline-derived CDR1 and CDR2 are SGHTS and YDEGEE. The CDR3 sequence is 12 residues long. V lost 4 bases and J lost 0, with 4 bases in between. CDR3 protein: CASSLYQETQYF. CDR3 coding DNA: TGTGCCAGCAGCCTCTACCAAGAGACCCAGTACTTC.

The CDR3 reads CASSQTPTGDLEQFF. The CDR3 bases are TGCGCCAGCAGCCAAACGCCCACAGGGGATCTTGAGCAGTTCTTC. V usage is TRBV4-3 and J usage is TRBJ2-1; 7 positions agree with TRBD1. The germline V gene has CDR1 LGHNA and CDR2 YSLEER. This CDR3 contains 15 residues. The trim removed 2 bases at V and 9 bases at J, leaving 10 bases unmatched.

This rearrangement joins TRBV7-6 to TRBJ1-6, with D possibly TRBD1 on 5 matching bases. The CDR3 contains 16 residues. Germline assignment: CDR1 SGHVS and CDR2 FNYEAQ. V gave up 1 base and J gave up 7 bases, with 14 bases separating them. In nucleotides, the CDR3 is TGTGCCAGCAGCTTAGGGTGGGCAGGGCAGAATTCACCCCTCCACTTT. It codes for CASSLGWAGQNSPLHF.

This sequence joins TRBV19 and TRBJ2-7; D possibly corresponds to TRBD1 (5 bases). The germline V and J ends were trimmed by 0 bases and 4 bases, with 13 bases remaining between them. In germline, CDR1 is LNHDA, CDR2 SQIVND (reference sequence). CDR3 size: 15 residues. CDR3: CASSIDAYRGYEQYF. CDR3 DNA: TGTGCCAGTAGTATAGATGCCTATAGGGGATACGAGCAGTACTTC.

The chain carries TRBV7-6 and TRBJ1-2; 9 bases are shared with TRBD1. The CDR3 has 13 residues. CDR1 and CDR2 (germline): SGHVS, FNYEAQ. J gave up 5 bases and V 5 bases, and 3 bases lay outside the gene matches. CDR3 protein: CASSPGQGYGYTF. In nucleotides, the CDR3 is TGTGCCAGCAGCCCCGGACAGGGGTATGGCTACACCTTC.

The gene calls are TRBV27 and TRBJ2-1, with D possibly TRBD1 on 6 matching bases. This CDR3 spans 15 amino acids. V lost 5 bases to trimming and J lost 4 bases, with 15 bases between them. Germline V lookup: CDR1 MNHEY, CDR2 SMNVEV (reference sequence). DNA for the CDR3: TGTGCCAGCAGTATAACAGGGCACATATACAATGAGCAGTTCTTC. Its protein is CASSITGHIYNEQFF.

The V gene is TRBV27, the J gene TRBJ2-2; no reliable D call. The ends were cut back, 7 bases at V and 4 bases at J, with 16 bases in the middle. The CDR3 is 15 amino acids. CDR1 MNHEY and CDR2 SMNVEV come from the germline V gene (reference sequence). The CDR3 DNA follows: TGTGCCAGCAACCCCGGGTGGGTGGGCACCGGGGAGCTGTTTTTT. It specifies CASNPGWVGTGELFF.

The chain employs TRBV27 and TRBJ2-1, with 7 nucleotides matching TRBD2. Germline CDR1 reads MNHEY; CDR2 reads SMNVEV (reference sequence). The CDR3 consists of 14 residues. The junction had 3 bases not matched to a gene; V was cut back by 7 bases and J by 0 bases. CDR3 protein: CASMRGSSYNEQFF. The CDR3 nucleotides are TGTGCCAGCATGCGGGGGAGCTCCTACAATGAGCAGTTCTTC.

This CDR3 reads CASSSQGSDTEAFF. Here the CDR3 DNA reads TGTGCCAGCAGTTCACAGGGTTCGGACACTGAAGCTTTCTTT. The chain links TRBV6-5 to TRBJ1-1, with D possibly TRBD1 on 6 matching bases. This CDR3 comprises 14 residues. Trimming removed 4 bases at V and 3 bases at J, with 12 bases between. Germline lookup yields CDR1 MNHEY and CDR2 SVGAGI.

The chain uses TRBV11-3 and TRBJ2-1; tentatively, D is TRBD2 (6 bases). The CDR3 spans 14 residues. Trimming took off 3 bases at V and 6 bases at J, with 12 bases between the two ends. The germline gives CDR1 SGHNT, CDR2 YENEEA. The CDR3 region is CASSLGPGGNEQFF. CDR3 nucleotide sequence: TGTGCCAGCAGCTTGGGTCCCGGGGGCAATGAGCAGTTCTTC.

This sequence joins TRBV29-1 and TRBJ2-7, with D perhaps matching TRBD1 (6 bases). The CDR3 runs 13 residues. CDR1 is SQVTM, CDR2 ANQGSEA, per germline. V was clipped by 8 bases and J by 2 bases, with 16 bases between them. DNA for the CDR3: TGCAGCTTTTCAACCACAGGGCCCTACGAGCAGTACTTC. It encodes CSFSTTGPYEQYF.

This clone was seen a single time. In DNA, the CDR3 is TGTGCCACCTCCAGCAGACAGGGCTATGGCTACACCTTC. Translating gives CATSSRQGYGYTF. The chain employs TRBV24-1 and TRBJ1-2, with TRBD1 identical over 7 bases. The V gene's germline CDR1 is KGHDR and CDR2 SFDVKD. The CDR3 is 13 residues long. J lost 4 bases, V lost 9 bases, and 7 bases had no gene match.

The chain carries TRBV9 and TRBJ2-1; TRBD2 matches 8 bases. The ends lost 0 bases at V and 4 bases at J; junction bases unmatched: 6. The CDR3 is 16 amino acids. Germline lookup yields CDR1 SGDLS and CDR2 YYNGEE. CDR3 region: CASSVGGSGTYNEQFF. The DNA for the CDR3 is TGTGCCAGCAGCGTAGGGGGTAGCGGGACATACAATGAGCAGTTCTTC.

The chain uses TRBV4-2 and TRBJ2-1; 8 bases are a match to TRBD2. The trim removed 3 bases at V and 4 bases at J, leaving 8 bases unmatched. The germline gives CDR1 LGHNA, CDR2 YNFKEQ. This CDR3 comprises 16 residues. CDR3 sequence (DNA): TGTGCCAGCAGCCACAAAGGGACTAGTTCGTACAATGAGCAGTTCTTC. It encodes CASSHKGTSSYNEQFF.

Comments on this clone: One end of the junction is discordant with germline, which a read error may explain. This CDR3 reads CASSLVETTNEKLFF. CDR3 bases: TGTGCCAGCAGCTTAGTTGAGACAACAAATGAAAAACTGTTTTTT. This chain uses TRBV7-8 with TRBJ1-4; D uncertain. CDR3 length equals 15 residues. Germline V lookup: CDR1 SGHVS, CDR2 FQNEAQ. The complete variable domain, with remaining parts taken from reference TRBV7-8 and TRBJ1-4, reads GAGVSQSPRYKVAKRGQDVALRCDPISGHVSLFWYQQALGQGPEFLTYFQNEAQLDKSGLPSDRFFAERPEGSVSTLKIQRTQQEDSAVYLCASSLVETTNEKLFFGSGTQLSVL.

V is TRBV28 and J is TRBJ2-2; tentative D call: TRBD1 (7 bases). This CDR3 spans 15 amino acids. V dropped 7 bases and J dropped 4 bases, with 16 bases sitting between them. Germline CDR1 and CDR2: MDHEN and SYDVKM. The CDR3 DNA is TGTGCCAGCAACCTTAGACAGGGACTCACCGGGGAGCTGTTTTTT. Translated: CASNLRQGLTGELFF.

This clone was counted between two and nine times. V and J are TRBV25-1 and TRBJ2-1; D possibly corresponds to TRBD2 (6 bases). Germline CDR1 MGHDK, CDR2 SYGVNS. The CDR3 is 11 amino acids. With 6 bases removed from V and 9 bases from J, the gap between germline ends came to 9 bases. The CDR3 is CASREGREQFF. The DNA for the CDR3 is TGTGCCAGCAGGGAGGGTCGTGAGCAGTTCTTC. The whole variable domain, filled in from reference TRBV25-1 and TRBJ2-1, reads EADIYQTPRYLVIGTGKKITLECSQTMGHDKMYWYQQDPGMELHLIHYSYGVNSTEKGDLSSESTVSRIRTEHFPLTLESARPSHTSQYLCASREGREQFFGPGTRLTVL.

This chain connects TRBV27 to TRBJ2-2; the match to TRBD2 covers 7 bases. Germline lookup yields CDR1 MNHEY and CDR2 SMNVEV (reference sequence). With V trimmed by 7 bases and J by 1 base, 12 bases remained unmatched. The CDR3 has 17 residues. The CDR3 is CASTFLGAGENTGELFF. For the CDR3, the DNA is TGTGCCAGCACCTTTCTGGGCGCGGGAGAGAACACCGGGGAGCTGTTTTTT.

The rearrangement uses TRBV13 and TRBJ2-2, with TRBD2 as a possible D gene (6 bases). Germline V gene data show CDR1 as PRHDT and CDR2 as FYEKMQ (reference sequence). With 5 bases removed from V and 0 bases from J, the gap between germline ends came to 13 bases. The CDR3 totals 16 residues. The CDR3 DNA is TGTGCCAGCAGCCAGGGACTCGCAGCGAACACCGGGGAGCTGTTTTTT. Residues: CASSQGLAANTGELFF.

J is TRBJ2-2 and V is TRBV11-2; D is undetermined. Trimming cost V 2 bases and J 6 bases, with 7 bases left between them. The CDR3 extends over 13 amino acids. Looked up from germline, CDR1 is SGHAT and CDR2 is FQNNGV. For the CDR3, the DNA is TGTGCCAGCAGCTTAACCCTATCCGGGGAGCTGTTTTTT. This encodes CASSLTLSGELFF.

The rearrangement joins TRBV5-5 to TRBJ1-5; the D gene is possibly TRBD1 (5 bases). V dropped 0 bases and J dropped 0 bases, with 7 bases sitting between them. Germline V gene data show CDR1 as SGHKS and CDR2 as YYEKEE (reference sequence). CDR3 size: 15 residues. CDR3 nucleotides: TGTGCCAGCAGCTTGGAGGGGCGTAGCAATCAGCCCCAGCATTTT. Translating gives CASSLEGRSNQPQHF.

The table lists this clone with a few counts. This rearrangement joins TRBV5-1 to TRBJ1-2, with TRBD1 identical over 10 bases. Trimming took 4 bases from V and 5 from J; bases not matched to a gene: 8. The CDR3 is 15 amino acids. The germline CDR1 and CDR2 sequences are SGHRS and YFSETQ. CDR3: CASSPGDRGDYGYTF. The DNA for the CDR3 is TGCGCCAGCAGCCCGGGGGACAGGGGCGATTATGGCTACACCTTC.

This rearrangement joins TRBV5-1 to TRBJ2-7, with 9 bases identical to TRBD2. V was clipped by 0 bases and J by 6 bases; unmatched bases: 10. Germline V gene lookup returns CDR1 SGHRS and CDR2 YFSETQ. The CDR3 is 16 amino acids. In nucleotides, the CDR3 is TGCGCCAGCAGCTTGGCCCCGGCGGGAGGGCCACTCGAGCAGTACTTC. It is translated as CASSLAPAGGPLEQYF.